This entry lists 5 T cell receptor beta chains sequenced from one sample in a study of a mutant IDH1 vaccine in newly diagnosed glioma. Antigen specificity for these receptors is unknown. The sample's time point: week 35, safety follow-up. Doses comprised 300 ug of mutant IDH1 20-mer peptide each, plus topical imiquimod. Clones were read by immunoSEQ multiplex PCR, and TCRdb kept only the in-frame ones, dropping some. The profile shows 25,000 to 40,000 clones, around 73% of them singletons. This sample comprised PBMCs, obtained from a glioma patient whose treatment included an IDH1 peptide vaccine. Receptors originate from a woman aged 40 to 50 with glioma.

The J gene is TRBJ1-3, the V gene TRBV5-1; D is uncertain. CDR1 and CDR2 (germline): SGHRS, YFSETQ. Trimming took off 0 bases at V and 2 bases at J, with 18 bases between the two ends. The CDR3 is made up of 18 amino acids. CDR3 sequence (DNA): TGCGCCAGCAGCTTGGTCGGGTCGGTATTTCTGGCTGGAAACACCATATATTTT. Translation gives CASSLVGSVFLAGNTIYF.

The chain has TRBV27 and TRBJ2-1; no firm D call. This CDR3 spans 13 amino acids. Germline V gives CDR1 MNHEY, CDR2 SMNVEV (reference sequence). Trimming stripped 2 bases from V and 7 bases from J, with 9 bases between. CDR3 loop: CASSLGLVNEQFF. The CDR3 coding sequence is TGTGCCAGCAGTTTAGGTCTAGTAAATGAGCAGTTCTTC.

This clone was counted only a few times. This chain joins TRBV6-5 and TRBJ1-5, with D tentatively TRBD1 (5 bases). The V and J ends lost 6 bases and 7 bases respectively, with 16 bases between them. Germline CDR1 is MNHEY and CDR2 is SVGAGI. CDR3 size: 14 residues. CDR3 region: CASSDHRGGQPQHF. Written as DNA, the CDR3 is TGTGCCAGCAGCGACCACCGTGGGGGGCAGCCCCAGCATTTT.

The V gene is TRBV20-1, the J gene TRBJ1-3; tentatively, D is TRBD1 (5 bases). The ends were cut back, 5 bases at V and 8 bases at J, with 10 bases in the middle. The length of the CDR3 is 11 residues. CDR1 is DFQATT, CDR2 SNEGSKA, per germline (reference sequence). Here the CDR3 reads CSAGAADTIYF. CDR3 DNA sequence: TGCAGTGCTGGGGCGGCGGACACCATATATTTT.

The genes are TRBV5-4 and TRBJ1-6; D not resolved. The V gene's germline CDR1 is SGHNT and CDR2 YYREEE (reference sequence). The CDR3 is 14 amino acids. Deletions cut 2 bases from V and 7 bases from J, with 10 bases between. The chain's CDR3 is CASSFPLGNSPLHF. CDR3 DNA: TGTGCCAGCAGCTTTCCACTGGGGAATTCACCCCTCCACTTT.